The table lists the clone carrying this TCR beta chain with a count of one. Its target is unknown. PCR amplification relied on 60 Vbeta primers (plus 13 Jbeta primers). Per the original data handling: Unique TCR beta chains totaled some 80 million in a later count, with around 11 million of them shared. The table came from immunoSEQ multiplex PCR; TCRdb's copy has only in-frame clones and leaves some out. For V, J and clone size, that table is used; D and trimming come from the DNA. The sample holds around 140,000 clones, about 76% seen once. This sample is part of a study of cytomegalovirus exposure and HLA in healthy donors. Study-level results: Evidence from a later analysis indicated that most CMV-associated TCR beta chains looked HLA-restricted.

Sequencing was done on a sample of PBMCs. The clonotype was recovered from a male donor in good health and CMV-seronegative.

CDR3 amino acids: CASSVSLSGGTEAFF. CDR3 nucleotide sequence: TGTGCCAGCAGCGTATCCTTATCCGGAGGCACTGAAGCTTTCTTT. The chain couples TRBV9 to TRBJ1-1; D ambiguous. CDR3 length: 15 amino acids. Trimming left V 1 base short and J 4 bases short, with 14 bases between. The V gene's germline CDR1 is SGDLS and CDR2 YYNGEE.